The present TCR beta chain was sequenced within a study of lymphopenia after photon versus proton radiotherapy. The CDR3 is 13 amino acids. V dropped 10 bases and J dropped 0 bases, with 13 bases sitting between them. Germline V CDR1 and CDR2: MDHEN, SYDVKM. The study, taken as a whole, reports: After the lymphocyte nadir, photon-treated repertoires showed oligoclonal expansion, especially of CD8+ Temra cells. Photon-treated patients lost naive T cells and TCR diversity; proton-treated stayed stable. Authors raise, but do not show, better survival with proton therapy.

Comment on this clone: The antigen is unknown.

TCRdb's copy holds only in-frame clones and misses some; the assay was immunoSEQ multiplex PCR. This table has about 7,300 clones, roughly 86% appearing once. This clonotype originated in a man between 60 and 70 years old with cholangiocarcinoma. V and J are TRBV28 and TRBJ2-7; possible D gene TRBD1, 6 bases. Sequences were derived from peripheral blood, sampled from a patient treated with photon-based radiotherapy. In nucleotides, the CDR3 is TGTGCCACCGACCAGGGGTTCTCCTACGAGCAGTACTTC. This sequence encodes CATDQGFSYEQYF.